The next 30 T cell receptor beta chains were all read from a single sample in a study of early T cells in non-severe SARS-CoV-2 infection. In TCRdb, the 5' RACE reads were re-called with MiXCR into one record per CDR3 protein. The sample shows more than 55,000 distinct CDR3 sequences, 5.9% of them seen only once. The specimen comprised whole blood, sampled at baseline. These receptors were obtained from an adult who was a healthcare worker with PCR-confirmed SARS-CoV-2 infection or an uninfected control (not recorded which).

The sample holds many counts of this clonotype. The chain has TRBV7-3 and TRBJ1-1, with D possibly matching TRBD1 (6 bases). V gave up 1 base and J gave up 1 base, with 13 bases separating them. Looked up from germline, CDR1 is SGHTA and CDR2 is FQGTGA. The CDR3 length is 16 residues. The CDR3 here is CASSLSVRGKNTEAFF. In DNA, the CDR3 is TGTGCCAGCAGCTTAAGCGTCAGGGGAAAGAACACTGAAGCTTTCTTT. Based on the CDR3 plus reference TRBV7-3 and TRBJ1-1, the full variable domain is GAGVSQTPSNKVTEKGKYVELRCDPISGHTALYWYRQSLGQGPEFLIYFQGTGAADDSGLPNDRFFAVRPEGSVSTLKIQRTERGDSAVYLCASSLSVRGKNTEAFFGQGTRLTVV.

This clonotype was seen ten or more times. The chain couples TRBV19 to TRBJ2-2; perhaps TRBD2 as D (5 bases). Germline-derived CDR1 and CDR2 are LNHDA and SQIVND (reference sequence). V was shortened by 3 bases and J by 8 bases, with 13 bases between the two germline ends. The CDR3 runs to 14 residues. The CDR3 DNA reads TGTGCCAGTAGTATCGGAGGCGGAGTGGGGGAGCTGTTTTTT. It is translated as CASSIGGGVGELFF. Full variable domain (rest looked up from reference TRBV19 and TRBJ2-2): DGGITQSPKYLFRKEGQNVTLSCEQNLNHDAMYWYRQDPGQGLRLIYYSQIVNDFQKGDIAEGYSVSREKKESFPLTVTSAQKNPTAFYLCASSIGGGVGELFFGEGSRLTVL.

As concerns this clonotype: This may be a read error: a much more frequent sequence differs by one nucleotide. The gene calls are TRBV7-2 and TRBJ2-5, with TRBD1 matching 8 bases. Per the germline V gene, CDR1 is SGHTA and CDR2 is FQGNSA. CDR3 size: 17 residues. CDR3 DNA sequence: TGTGCCTGCAGCTTCGAACTCGCCAGGGGGCTTAAAGAGACCCAGTACTTC. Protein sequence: CACSFELARGLKETQYF.

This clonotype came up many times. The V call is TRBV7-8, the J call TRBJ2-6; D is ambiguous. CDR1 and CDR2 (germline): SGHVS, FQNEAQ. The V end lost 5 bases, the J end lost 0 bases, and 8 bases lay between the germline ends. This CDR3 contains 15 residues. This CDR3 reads CASSRASSGANVLTF. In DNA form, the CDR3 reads TGTGCCAGCAGCCGGGCTAGCTCTGGGGCCAACGTCCTGACTTTC.

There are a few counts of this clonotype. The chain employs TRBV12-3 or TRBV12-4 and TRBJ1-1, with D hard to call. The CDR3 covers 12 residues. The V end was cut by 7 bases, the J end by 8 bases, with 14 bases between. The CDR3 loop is CASNIGPKEAFF. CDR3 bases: TGTGCCAGCAACATCGGACCCAAAGAAGCTTTCTTT.

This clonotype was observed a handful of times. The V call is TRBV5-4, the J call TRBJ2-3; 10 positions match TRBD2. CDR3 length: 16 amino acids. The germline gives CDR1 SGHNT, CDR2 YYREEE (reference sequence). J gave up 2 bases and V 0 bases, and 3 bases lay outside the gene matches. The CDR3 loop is CASSLALAGDTDTQYF. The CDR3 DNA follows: TGTGCCAGCAGCTTGGCCCTAGCGGGAGACACAGATACGCAGTATTTT.

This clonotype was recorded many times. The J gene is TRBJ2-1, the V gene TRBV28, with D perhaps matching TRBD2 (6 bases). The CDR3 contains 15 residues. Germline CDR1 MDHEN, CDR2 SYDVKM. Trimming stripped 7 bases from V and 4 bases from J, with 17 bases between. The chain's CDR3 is CASTPSGSPYNEQFF. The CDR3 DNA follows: TGTGCCAGCACCCCCAGCGGGTCACCTTACAATGAGCAGTTCTTC.

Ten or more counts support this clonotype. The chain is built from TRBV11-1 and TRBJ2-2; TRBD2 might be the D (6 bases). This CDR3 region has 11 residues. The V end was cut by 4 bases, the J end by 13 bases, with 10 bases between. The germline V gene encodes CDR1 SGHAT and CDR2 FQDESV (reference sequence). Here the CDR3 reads CASSSQEGLFF. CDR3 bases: TGTGCCAGCAGCTCCCAGGAGGGGCTGTTTTTT.

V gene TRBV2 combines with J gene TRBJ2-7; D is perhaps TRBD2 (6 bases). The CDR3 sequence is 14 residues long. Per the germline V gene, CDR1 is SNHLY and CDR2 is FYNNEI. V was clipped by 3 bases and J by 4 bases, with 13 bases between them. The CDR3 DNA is TGTGCCAGCAGTGAGGCCAGCGGGCGGTACGAGCAGTACTTC. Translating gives CASSEASGRYEQYF.

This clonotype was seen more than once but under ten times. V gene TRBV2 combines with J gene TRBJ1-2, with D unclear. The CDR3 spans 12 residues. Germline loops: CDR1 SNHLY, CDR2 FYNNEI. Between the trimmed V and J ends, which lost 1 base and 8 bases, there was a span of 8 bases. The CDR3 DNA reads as TGTGCCAGCAGTGAAGGGACGCGGGGCTACACCTTC. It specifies CASSEGTRGYTF.

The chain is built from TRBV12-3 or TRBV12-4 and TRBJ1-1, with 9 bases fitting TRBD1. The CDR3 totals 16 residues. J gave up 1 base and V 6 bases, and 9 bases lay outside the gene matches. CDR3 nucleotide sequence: TGTGCCAGCAGCCCTGGACAGGGGAGGCCGAACACTGAAGCTTTCTTT. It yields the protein CASSPGQGRPNTEAFF.

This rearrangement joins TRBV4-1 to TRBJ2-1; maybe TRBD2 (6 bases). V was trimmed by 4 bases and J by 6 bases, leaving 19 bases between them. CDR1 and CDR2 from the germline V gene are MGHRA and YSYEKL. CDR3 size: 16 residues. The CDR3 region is CASSRVAPTSFNEQFF. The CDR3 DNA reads TGCGCCAGCAGCCGTGTAGCCCCCACTAGCTTCAATGAGCAGTTCTTC.

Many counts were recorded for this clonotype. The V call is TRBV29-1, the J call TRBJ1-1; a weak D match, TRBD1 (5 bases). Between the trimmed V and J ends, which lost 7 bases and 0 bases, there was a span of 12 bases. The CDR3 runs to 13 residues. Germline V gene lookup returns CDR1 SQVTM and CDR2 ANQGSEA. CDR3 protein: CSAVWGMNTEAFF. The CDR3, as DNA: TGCAGCGCGGTCTGGGGCATGAACACTGAAGCTTTCTTT.

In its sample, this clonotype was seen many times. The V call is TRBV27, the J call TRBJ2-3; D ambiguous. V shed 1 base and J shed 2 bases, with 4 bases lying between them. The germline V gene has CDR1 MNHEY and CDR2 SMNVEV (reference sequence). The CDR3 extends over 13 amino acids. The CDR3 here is CASSLLDTDTQYF. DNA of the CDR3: TGTGCCAGCAGTTTATTGGACACAGATACGCAGTATTTT.

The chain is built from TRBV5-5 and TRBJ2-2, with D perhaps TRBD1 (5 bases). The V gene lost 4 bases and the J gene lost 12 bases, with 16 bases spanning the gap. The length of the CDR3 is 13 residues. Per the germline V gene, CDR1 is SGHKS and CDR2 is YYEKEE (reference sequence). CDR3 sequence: CASSTNGHLKLFF. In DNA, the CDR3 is TGTGCCAGCAGCACGAATGGACACCTTAAGCTGTTTTTT. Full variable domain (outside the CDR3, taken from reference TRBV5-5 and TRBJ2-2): DAGVTQSPTHLIKTRGQQVTLRCSPISGHKSVSWYQQVLGQGPQFIFQYYEKEERGRGNFPDRFSARQFPNYSSELNVNALLLGDSALYLCASSTNGHLKLFFGEGSRLTVL.

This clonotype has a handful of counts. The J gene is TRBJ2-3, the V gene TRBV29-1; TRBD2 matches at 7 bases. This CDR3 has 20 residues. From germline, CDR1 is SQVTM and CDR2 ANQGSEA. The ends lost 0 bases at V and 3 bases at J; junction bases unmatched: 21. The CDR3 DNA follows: TGCAGCGTTGAAGACCCAACCCGGGGCGGGAGTGGAGCTCGGACAGATACGCAGTATTTT. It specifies CSVEDPTRGGSGARTDTQYF.

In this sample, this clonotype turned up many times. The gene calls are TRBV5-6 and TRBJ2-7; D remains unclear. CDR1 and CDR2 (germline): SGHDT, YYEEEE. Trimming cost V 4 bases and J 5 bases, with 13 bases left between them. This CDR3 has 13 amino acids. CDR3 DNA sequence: TGTGCCAGCAGCCATGTCCAGCAGGACGAGCAGTACTTC. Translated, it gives CASSHVQQDEQYF.

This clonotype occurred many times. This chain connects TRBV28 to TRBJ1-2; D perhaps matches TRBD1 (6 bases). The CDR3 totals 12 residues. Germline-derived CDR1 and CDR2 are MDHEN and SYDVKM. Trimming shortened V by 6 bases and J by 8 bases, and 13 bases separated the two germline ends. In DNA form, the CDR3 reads TGTGCCAGCAGCTTCCAGGGGTACGGCTACACCTTC. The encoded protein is CASSFQGYGYTF.

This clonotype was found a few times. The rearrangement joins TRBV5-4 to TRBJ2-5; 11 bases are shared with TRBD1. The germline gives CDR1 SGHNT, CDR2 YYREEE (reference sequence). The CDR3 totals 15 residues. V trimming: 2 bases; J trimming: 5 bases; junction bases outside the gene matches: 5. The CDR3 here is CASSLGQGATETQYF. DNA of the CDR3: TGTGCCAGCAGCTTAGGACAGGGGGCGACGGAGACCCAGTACTTC.

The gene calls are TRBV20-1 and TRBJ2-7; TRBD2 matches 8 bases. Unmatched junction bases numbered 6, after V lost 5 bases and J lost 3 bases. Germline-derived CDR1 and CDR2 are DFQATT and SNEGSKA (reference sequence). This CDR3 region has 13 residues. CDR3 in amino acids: CSASSGSGYEQYF. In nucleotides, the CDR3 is TGCAGTGCTTCGAGCGGGAGCGGCTACGAGCAGTACTTC.

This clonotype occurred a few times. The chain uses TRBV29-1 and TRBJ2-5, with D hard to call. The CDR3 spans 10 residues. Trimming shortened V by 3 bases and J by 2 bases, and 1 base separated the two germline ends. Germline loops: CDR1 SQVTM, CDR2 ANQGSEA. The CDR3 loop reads CSVDQETQYF. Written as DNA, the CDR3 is TGCAGCGTTGATCAAGAGACCCAGTACTTC.

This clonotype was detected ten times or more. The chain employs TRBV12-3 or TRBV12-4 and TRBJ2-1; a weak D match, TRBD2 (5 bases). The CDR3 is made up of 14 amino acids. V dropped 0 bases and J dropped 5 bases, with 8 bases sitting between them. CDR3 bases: TGTGCCAGCAGTTTAGCGGGAGTGGACAATGAGCAGTTCTTC. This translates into CASSLAGVDNEQFF.

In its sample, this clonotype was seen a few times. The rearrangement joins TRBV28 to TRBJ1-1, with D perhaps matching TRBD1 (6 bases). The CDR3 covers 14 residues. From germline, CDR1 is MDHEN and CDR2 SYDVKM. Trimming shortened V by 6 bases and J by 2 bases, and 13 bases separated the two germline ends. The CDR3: CASSRDIRNTEAFF. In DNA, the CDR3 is TGTGCCAGCAGCAGGGACATAAGAAACACTGAAGCTTTCTTT.

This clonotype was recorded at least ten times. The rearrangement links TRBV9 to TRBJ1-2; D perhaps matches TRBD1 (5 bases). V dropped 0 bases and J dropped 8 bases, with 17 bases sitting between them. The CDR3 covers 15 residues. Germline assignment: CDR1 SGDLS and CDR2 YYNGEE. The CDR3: CASSVARDSGGGYTF. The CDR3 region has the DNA TGTGCCAGCAGCGTAGCGAGGGACTCCGGGGGAGGCTACACCTTC.

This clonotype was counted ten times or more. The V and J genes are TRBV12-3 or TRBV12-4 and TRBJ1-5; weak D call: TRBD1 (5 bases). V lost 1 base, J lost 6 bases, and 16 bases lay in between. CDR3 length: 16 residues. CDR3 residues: CASSLDPGGRGQPQHF. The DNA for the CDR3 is TGTGCCAGCAGTTTAGACCCCGGGGGACGCGGTCAGCCCCAGCATTTT.

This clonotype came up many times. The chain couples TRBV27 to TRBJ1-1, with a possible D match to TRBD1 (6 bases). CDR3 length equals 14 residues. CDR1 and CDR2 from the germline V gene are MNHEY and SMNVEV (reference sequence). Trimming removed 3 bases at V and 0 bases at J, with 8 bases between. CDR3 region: CASSFGQLNTEAFF. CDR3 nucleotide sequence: TGTGCCAGCAGTTTTGGACAGTTGAACACTGAAGCTTTCTTT.

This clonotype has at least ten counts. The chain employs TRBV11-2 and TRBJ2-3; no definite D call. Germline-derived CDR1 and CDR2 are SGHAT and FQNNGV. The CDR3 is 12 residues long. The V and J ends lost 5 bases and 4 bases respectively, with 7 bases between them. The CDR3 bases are TGTGCCAGCAGCCAGATCTCAGATACGCAGTATTTT. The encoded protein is CASSQISDTQYF. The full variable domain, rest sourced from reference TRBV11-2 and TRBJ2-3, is EAGVAQSPRYKIIEKRQSVAFWCNPISGHATLYWYQQILGQGPKLLIQFQNNGVVDDSQLPKDRFSAERLKGVDSTLKIQPAKLEDSAVYLCASSQISDTQYFGPGTRLTVL.

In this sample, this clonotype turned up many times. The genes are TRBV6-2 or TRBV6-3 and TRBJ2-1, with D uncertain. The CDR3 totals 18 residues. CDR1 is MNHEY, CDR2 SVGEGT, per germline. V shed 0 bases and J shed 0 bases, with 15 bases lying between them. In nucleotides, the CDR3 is TGTGCCAGCAGTTACTCGATCGGGCAGGCAAGCTCCTACAATGAGCAGTTCTTC. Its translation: CASSYSIGQASSYNEQFF.

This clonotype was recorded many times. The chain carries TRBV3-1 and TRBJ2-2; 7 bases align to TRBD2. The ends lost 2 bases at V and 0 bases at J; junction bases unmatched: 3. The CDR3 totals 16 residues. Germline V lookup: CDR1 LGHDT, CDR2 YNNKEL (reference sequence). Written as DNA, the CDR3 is TGTGCCAGCAGCCAAAGACTAGCAGCGAACACCGGGGAGCTGTTTTTT. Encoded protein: CASSQRLAANTGELFF.

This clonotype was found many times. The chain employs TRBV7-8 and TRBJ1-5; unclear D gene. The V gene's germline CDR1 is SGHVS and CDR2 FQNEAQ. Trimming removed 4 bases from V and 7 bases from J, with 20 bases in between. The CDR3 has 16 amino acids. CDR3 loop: CASSSSGGGVGQPQHF. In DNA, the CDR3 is TGTGCCAGCAGCTCGAGCGGTGGTGGGGTCGGGCAGCCCCAGCATTTT.